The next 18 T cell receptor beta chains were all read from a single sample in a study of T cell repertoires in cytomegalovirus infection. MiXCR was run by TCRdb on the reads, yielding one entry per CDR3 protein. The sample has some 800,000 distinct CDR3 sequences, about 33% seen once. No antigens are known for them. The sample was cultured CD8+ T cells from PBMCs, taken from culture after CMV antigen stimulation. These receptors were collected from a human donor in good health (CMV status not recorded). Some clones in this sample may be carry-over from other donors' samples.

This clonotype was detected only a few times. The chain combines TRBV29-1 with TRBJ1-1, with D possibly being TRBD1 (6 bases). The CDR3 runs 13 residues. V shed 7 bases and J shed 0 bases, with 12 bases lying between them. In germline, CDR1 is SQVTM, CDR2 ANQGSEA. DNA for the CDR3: TGCAGCGCCGAAGGGGGTGTGAACACTGAAGCTTTCTTT. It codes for CSAEGGVNTEAFF.

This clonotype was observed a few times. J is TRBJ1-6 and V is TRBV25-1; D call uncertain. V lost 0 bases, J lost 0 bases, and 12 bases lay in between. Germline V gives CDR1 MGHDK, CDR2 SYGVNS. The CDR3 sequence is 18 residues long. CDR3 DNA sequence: TGTGCCAGCAGTGAATATCCCGAATACCTCTCCTATAATTCACCCCTCCACTTT. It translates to CASSEYPEYLSYNSPLHF.

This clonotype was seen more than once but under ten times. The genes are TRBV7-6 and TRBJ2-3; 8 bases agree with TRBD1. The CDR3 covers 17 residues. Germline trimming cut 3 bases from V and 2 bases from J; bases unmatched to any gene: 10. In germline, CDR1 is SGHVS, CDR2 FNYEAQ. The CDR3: CASSFRGQALLTDTQYF. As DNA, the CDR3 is TGTGCCAGCAGCTTTAGGGGACAGGCCCTACTCACAGATACGCAGTATTTT. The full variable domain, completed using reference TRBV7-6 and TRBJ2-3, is GAGVSQSPRYKVTKRGQDVALRCDPISGHVSLYWYRQALGQGPEFLTYFNYEAQQDKSGLPNDRFSAERPEGSISTLTIQRTEQRDSAMYRCASSFRGQALLTDTQYFGPGTRLTVL.

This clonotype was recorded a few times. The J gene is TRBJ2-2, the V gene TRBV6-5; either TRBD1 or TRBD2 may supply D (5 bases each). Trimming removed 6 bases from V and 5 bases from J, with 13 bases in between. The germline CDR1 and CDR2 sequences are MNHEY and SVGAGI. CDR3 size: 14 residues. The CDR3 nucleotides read TGTGCCAGCAGCCCCACTTGGGGGACCGGGGAGCTGTTTTTT. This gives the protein CASSPTWGTGELFF.

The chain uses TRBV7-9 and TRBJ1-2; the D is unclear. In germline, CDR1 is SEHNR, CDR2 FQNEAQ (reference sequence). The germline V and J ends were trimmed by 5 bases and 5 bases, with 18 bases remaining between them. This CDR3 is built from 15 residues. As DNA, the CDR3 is TGTGCCAGCAGCCCTGCCACCGGGTCCACATATGGCTACACCTTC. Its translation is CASSPATGSTYGYTF.

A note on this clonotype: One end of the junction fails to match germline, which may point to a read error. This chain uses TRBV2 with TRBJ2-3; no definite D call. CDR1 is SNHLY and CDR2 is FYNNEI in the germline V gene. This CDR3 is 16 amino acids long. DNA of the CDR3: TGTGCCAGCATTGAATTGGACGCCCCGAGCACAGATACGCAGTATTTT. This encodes CASIELDAPSTDTQYF.

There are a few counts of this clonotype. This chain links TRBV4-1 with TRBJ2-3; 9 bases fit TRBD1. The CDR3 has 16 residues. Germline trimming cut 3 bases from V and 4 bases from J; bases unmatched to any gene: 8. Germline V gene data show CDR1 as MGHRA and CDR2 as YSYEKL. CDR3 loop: CASSQAGTGRPDTQYF. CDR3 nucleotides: TGCGCCAGCAGCCAGGCCGGGACAGGGAGGCCAGATACGCAGTATTTT.

The CDR3 spells CASSPGWTGGNTGELFF. The CDR3 DNA sequence: TGCGCCAGCAGCCCCGGGTGGACAGGGGGGAACACCGGGGAGCTGTTTTTT. V gene TRBV4-1 combines with J gene TRBJ2-2; 10 nucleotides match TRBD1. The CDR3 sequence is 17 residues long. Trimming removed 4 bases from V and 1 base from J; junction bases left unmatched: 6. CDR1 and CDR2 from the germline V gene are MGHRA and YSYEKL.

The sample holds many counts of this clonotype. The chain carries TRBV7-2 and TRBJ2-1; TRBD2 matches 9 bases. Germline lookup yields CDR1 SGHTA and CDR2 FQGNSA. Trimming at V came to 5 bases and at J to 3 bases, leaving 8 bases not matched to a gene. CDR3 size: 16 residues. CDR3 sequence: CASSRISGGLYNEQFF. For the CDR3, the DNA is TGTGCCAGCAGCCGTATTAGCGGGGGTCTCTACAATGAGCAGTTCTTC.

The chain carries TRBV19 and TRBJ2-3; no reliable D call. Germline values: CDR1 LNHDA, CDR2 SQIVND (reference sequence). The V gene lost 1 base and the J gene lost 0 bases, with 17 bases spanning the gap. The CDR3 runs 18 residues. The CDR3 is CASSIGKTLSLSTDTQYF. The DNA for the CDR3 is TGTGCCAGTAGTATAGGGAAGACTCTAAGTCTCAGCACAGATACGCAGTATTTT. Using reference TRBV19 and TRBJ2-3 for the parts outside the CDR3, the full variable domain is DGGITQSPKYLFRKEGQNVTLSCEQNLNHDAMYWYRQDPGQGLRLIYYSQIVNDFQKGDIAEGYSVSREKKESFPLTVTSAQKNPTAFYLCASSIGKTLSLSTDTQYFGPGTRLTVL.

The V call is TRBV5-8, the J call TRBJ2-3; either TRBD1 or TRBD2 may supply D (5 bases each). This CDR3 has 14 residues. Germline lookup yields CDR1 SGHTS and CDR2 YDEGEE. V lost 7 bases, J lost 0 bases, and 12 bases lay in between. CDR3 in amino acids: CASGSWDSTDTQYF. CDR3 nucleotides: TGTGCCAGCGGATCCTGGGACAGCACAGATACGCAGTATTTT. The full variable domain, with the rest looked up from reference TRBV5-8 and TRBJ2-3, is EAGVTQSPTHLIKTRGQQATLRCSPISGHTSVYWYQQALGLGLQFLLWYDEGEERNRGNFPPRFSGRQFPNYSSELNVNALELEDSALYLCASGSWDSTDTQYFGPGTRLTVL.

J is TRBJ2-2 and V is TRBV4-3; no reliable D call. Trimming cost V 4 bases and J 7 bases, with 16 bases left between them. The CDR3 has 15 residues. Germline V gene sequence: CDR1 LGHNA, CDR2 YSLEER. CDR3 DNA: TGCGCCAGCAGCCGAGATAATTGGGGAATCGGGGAGCTGTTTTTT. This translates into CASSRDNWGIGELFF.

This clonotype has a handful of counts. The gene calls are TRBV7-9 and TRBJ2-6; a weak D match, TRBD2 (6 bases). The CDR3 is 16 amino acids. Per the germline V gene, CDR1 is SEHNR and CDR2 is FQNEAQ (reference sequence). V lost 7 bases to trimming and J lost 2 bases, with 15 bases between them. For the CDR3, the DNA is TGTGCCAGCACCCCGGGAGAGGGCCCTGGGGCCAACGTCCTGACTTTC. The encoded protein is CASTPGEGPGANVLTF.

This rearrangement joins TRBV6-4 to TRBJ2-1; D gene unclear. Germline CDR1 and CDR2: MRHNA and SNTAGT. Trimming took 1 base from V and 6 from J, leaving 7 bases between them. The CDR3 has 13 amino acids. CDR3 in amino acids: CASSDWPSNEQFF. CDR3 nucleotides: TGTGCCAGCAGTGACTGGCCATCCAATGAGCAGTTCTTC.

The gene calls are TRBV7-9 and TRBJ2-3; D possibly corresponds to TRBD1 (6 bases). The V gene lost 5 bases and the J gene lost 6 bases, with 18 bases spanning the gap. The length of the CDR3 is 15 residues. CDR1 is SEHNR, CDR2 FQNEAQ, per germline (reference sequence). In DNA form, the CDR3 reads TGTGCCAGCAGCACGACTGGGGGCTCGGGGGATACGCAGTATTTT. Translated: CASSTTGGSGDTQYF. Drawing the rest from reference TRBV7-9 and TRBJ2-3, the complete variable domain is DTGVSQNPRHKITKRGQNVTFRCDPISEHNRLYWYRQTLGQGPEFLTYFQNEAQLEKSRLLSDRFSAERPKGSFSTLEIQRTEQGDSAMYLCASSTTGGSGDTQYFGPGTRLTVL.

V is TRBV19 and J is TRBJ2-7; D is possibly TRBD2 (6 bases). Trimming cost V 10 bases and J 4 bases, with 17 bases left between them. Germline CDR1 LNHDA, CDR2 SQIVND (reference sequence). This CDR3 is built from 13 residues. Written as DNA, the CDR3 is TGTGCCACCCGAAGCCGGGAGAATTACGAGCAGTACTTC. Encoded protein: CATRSRENYEQYF.

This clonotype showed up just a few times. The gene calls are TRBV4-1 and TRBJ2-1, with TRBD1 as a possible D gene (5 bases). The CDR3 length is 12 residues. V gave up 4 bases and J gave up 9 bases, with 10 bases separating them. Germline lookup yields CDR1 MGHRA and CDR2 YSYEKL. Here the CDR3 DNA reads TGCGCCAGCAGCCGACCAGACAGTGAGCAGTTCTTC. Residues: CASSRPDSEQFF.

CDR3 nucleotide sequence: TGTGCCAGCAGCCAAGCGAAGGACTACGAAGAGACCCAGTACTTC. Amino acid sequence: CASSQAKDYEETQYF. The chain couples TRBV14 to TRBJ2-5, with D possibly matching TRBD2 (6 bases). With 1 base removed from V and 3 bases from J, the gap between germline ends came to 12 bases. The V gene's germline CDR1 is SGHDN and CDR2 FVKESK. The CDR3 has 15 amino acids.